These 29 T cell receptor beta chains originate from one sample sequenced in a study of technical replicates of blood from a few donors. Libraries were prepared by immunoSEQ multiplex PCR; TCRdb keeps only in-frame clonotypes and omits some of them. This table holds 74,000 or so clones, approximately 93% found once. Sequenced material: T cells isolated from PBMCs. The receptors derive from a human donor in good health.

This clone appeared once. This sequence joins TRBV2 and TRBJ1-2; D ambiguous. Germline V gene lookup returns CDR1 SNHLY and CDR2 FYNNEI. This CDR3 is built from 13 residues. Trimming removed 4 bases at V and 2 bases at J, with 8 bases between. The CDR3 DNA reads TGTGCCAGCAGTGCCGGACTAAACTATGGCTACACCTTC. Translated, it gives CASSAGLNYGYTF.

J is TRBJ2-1 and V is TRBV19; TRBD2 matches at 11 bases. Germline-derived CDR1 and CDR2 are LNHDA and SQIVND (reference sequence). The junction had 3 bases not matched to a gene; V was cut back by 3 bases and J by 8 bases. There are 14 residues in the CDR3. As DNA, the CDR3 is TGTGCCAGTAGTATTAGCGGGAGGGCCGATGAGCAGTTCTTC. Translating gives CASSISGRADEQFF.

The chain's CDR3 is CASSQDPSGSTPDTQYF. In nucleotides, the CDR3 is TGCGCCAGCAGCCAAGATCCTAGCGGAAGTACCCCAGATACGCAGTATTTT. The V gene is TRBV4-3, the J gene TRBJ2-3; 7 bases match TRBD2. Unmatched junction bases numbered 10, after V lost 0 bases and J lost 4 bases. CDR1 is LGHNA and CDR2 is YSLEER in the germline V gene. This CDR3 comprises 17 residues.

This sequence joins TRBV18 and TRBJ1-1; D might be TRBD1 (6 bases). The CDR3 has 14 amino acids. V was pared by 5 bases and J by 2 bases, with 12 bases between. The germline CDR1 and CDR2 sequences are KGHSH and LQKENI. The CDR3 nucleotides are TGTGCCAGCTCAATACCAGGGGTAAACACTGAAGCTTTCTTT. This translates into CASSIPGVNTEAFF.

The J gene is TRBJ1-4, the V gene TRBV25-1; D perhaps matches TRBD1 (6 bases). This CDR3 has 15 amino acids. V gave up 3 bases and J gave up 2 bases, with 10 bases separating them. Germline V CDR1 and CDR2: MGHDK, SYGVNS. This CDR3 reads CASSDLDSTNEKLFF. CDR3 coding DNA: TGTGCCAGCAGTGATCTGGACAGCACTAATGAAAAACTGTTTTTT. Supplemented by reference TRBV25-1 and TRBJ1-4, the full variable domain reads EADIYQTPRYLVIGTGKKITLECSQTMGHDKMYWYQQDPGMELHLIHYSYGVNSTEKGDLSSESTVSRIRTEHFPLTLESARPSHTSQYLCASSDLDSTNEKLFFGSGTQLSVL.

This clone was counted once. The rearrangement uses TRBV2 and TRBJ2-7; maybe TRBD2 (5 bases). CDR3 length: 14 amino acids. V was trimmed by 7 bases and J by 0 bases, leaving 13 bases between them. Germline loops: CDR1 SNHLY, CDR2 FYNNEI. The CDR3 DNA sequence: TGTGCCAGCACCGCCGAGCGGAGCTCCTACGAGCAGTACTTC. This sequence encodes CASTAERSSYEQYF. The whole variable domain, remainder taken from reference TRBV2 and TRBJ2-7, is EPEVTQTPSHQVTQMGQEVILRCVPISNHLYFYWYRQILGQKVEFLVSFYNNEISEKSEIFDDQFSVERPDGSNFTLKIRSTKLEDSAMYFCASTAERSSYEQYFGPGTRLTVT.

The sample holds one count of this clone. This chain connects TRBV9 to TRBJ1-4, with D possibly TRBD1 on 5 matching bases. Trimming stripped 0 bases from V and 1 base from J, with 10 bases between. This CDR3 has 16 amino acids. CDR1 SGDLS and CDR2 YYNGEE come from the germline V gene. CDR3 DNA: TGTGCCAGCAGCGTAGAACCCAGGGTAACTAATGAAAAACTGTTTTTT. Translation: CASSVEPRVTNEKLFF.

V usage is TRBV4-3 and J usage is TRBJ2-3; 7 bases agree with TRBD2. The J segment lost 6 bases and the V segment lost 0 bases, leaving 9 bases of the junction unmatched. In germline, CDR1 is LGHNA, CDR2 YSLEER. The CDR3 contains 16 residues. CDR3 residues: CASSQDIGRRDDTQYF. DNA of the CDR3: TGCGCCAGCAGCCAAGATATCGGGAGGAGGGATGATACGCAGTATTTT.

The chain employs TRBV4-1 and TRBJ1-2; TRBD1 might be the D (5 bases). Germline assignment: CDR1 MGHRA and CDR2 YSYEKL. Between the trimmed V and J ends, which lost 3 bases and 7 bases, there was a span of 27 bases. CDR3 length: 18 amino acids. This chain's CDR3 is CASSHLLILTGIWGGYTF. In nucleotides, the CDR3 is TGCGCCAGCAGCCACCTCCTTATATTAACAGGAATTTGGGGTGGCTACACCTTC.

This chain joins TRBV4-2 and TRBJ2-3; D may be TRBD2 (7 bases). CDR1 and CDR2 (germline): LGHNA, YNFKEQ. This CDR3 spans 16 amino acids. V shed 3 bases and J shed 2 bases, with 15 bases lying between them. The CDR3 nucleotides read TGTGCCAGCAGCCAGGGGGCTAGCGGCGACACAGATACGCAGTATTTT. Its protein product is CASSQGASGDTDTQYF.

V and J are TRBV5-4 and TRBJ2-7, with D possibly TRBD1 on 6 matching bases. Germline CDR1 and CDR2: SGHNT and YYREEE (reference sequence). CDR3 size: 14 residues. The V end was cut by 3 bases, the J end by 1 base, with 11 bases between. The CDR3 DNA follows: TGTGCCAGCAGCTATTACCAGGGGTCCTACGAGCAGTACTTC. Amino acid sequence: CASSYYQGSYEQYF.

For the CDR3, the DNA is TGTGCCAGCAGTGAGGCCAATCGCGGGACAGCTAGGAATGAGCAGTTCTTC. Its translation: CASSEANRGTARNEQFF. The rearrangement uses TRBV6-1 and TRBJ2-1; D is perhaps TRBD1 (7 bases). Looked up from germline, CDR1 is MNHNS and CDR2 is SASEGT. Between the trimmed V and J ends, which lost 3 bases and 7 bases, there was a span of 22 bases. There are 17 residues in the CDR3.

This chain joins TRBV27 and TRBJ1-1; the D is unclear. V was trimmed by 3 bases and J by 2 bases, leaving 10 bases between them. CDR3 length: 14 amino acids. From germline, CDR1 is MNHEY and CDR2 SMNVEV (reference sequence). CDR3 in amino acids: CASSFSEGNTEAFF. The CDR3 coding sequence is TGTGCCAGCAGTTTTTCAGAGGGTAACACTGAAGCTTTCTTT.

The chain employs TRBV9 and TRBJ2-7; TRBD2 is a possible D gene (5 bases). V shed 4 bases and J shed 0 bases, with 11 bases lying between them. Germline V gives CDR1 SGDLS, CDR2 YYNGEE. The CDR3 contains 14 residues. CDR3: CASSPGYSSYEQYF. CDR3 sequence (DNA): TGTGCCAGCAGCCCGGGGTACAGCTCCTACGAGCAGTACTTC.

The chain joins TRBV5-1 to TRBJ2-7, with 9 bases lining up with TRBD2. The CDR3 loop spans 15 amino acids. Germline values: CDR1 SGHRS, CDR2 YFSETQ. Unmatched junction bases numbered 9, after V lost 4 bases and J lost 4 bases. The CDR3 bases are TGCGCCAGCAGCCCCTTAGCGGGAGAAGGGTACGAGCAGTACTTC. This encodes CASSPLAGEGYEQYF. Based on the CDR3 plus reference TRBV5-1 and TRBJ2-7, the full variable domain is KAGVTQTPRYLIKTRGQQVTLSCSPISGHRSVSWYQQTPGQGLQFLFEYFSETQRNKGNFPGRFSGRQFSNSRSEMNVSTLELGDSALYLCASSPLAGEGYEQYFGPGTRLTVT.

This clone was seen once. The CDR3 region is CAWMRNEQFF. The CDR3 DNA reads TGTGCCTGGATGCGGAATGAGCAGTTCTTC. The V gene is TRBV30, the J gene TRBJ2-1; no firm D call. CDR3 size: 10 residues. Trimming left V 4 bases short and J 7 bases short, with 5 bases between. Germline lookup yields CDR1 GTSNPN and CDR2 SVGIG (reference sequence). The full variable domain, with the rest looked up from reference TRBV30 and TRBJ2-1, is SQTIHQWPATLVQPVGSPLSLECTVEGTSNPNLYWYRQAAGRGLQLLFYSVGIGQISSEVPQNLSASRPQDRQFILSSKKLLLSDSGFYLCAWMRNEQFFGPGTRLTVL.

The CDR3 sequence is CASSVAGSGLSYEQYF. CDR3 DNA: TGTGCCAGCAGCGTAGCTGGTAGTGGACTCTCCTACGAGCAGTACTTC. The chain links TRBV9 to TRBJ2-7; TRBD2 is a possible D gene (5 bases). The germline CDR1 and CDR2 sequences are SGDLS and YYNGEE. This CDR3 is 16 amino acids long. Deletions cut 0 bases from V and 0 bases from J, with 13 bases between. The variable domain in full, completed from reference TRBV9 and TRBJ2-7, reads DSGVTQTPKHLITATGQRVTLRCSPRSGDLSVYWYQQSLDQGLQFLIQYYNGEERAKGNILERFSAQQFPDLHSELNLSSLELGDSALYFCASSVAGSGLSYEQYFGPGTRLTVT.

V usage is TRBV30 and J usage is TRBJ2-7, with 10 bases identical to TRBD2. The CDR3 covers 12 residues. CDR1 and CDR2 from the germline V gene are GTSNPN and SVGIG (reference sequence). With V trimmed by 4 bases and J by 3 bases, 0 bases remained unmatched. The CDR3 region is CAWTSGSYEQYF. The DNA for the CDR3 is TGTGCCTGGACTAGCGGGAGCTACGAGCAGTACTTC. Full variable domain (rest looked up from reference TRBV30 and TRBJ2-7): SQTIHQWPATLVQPVGSPLSLECTVEGTSNPNLYWYRQAAGRGLQLLFYSVGIGQISSEVPQNLSASRPQDRQFILSSKKLLLSDSGFYLCAWTSGSYEQYFGPGTRLTVT.

The J gene is TRBJ2-7, the V gene TRBV28, with TRBD2 matching 11 bases. V lost 7 bases, J lost 4 bases, and 6 bases stayed unmatched. The CDR3 loop spans 14 amino acids. Germline values: CDR1 MDHEN, CDR2 SYDVKM. CDR3 coding DNA: TGTGCCAGCACGTTAGCGGGAGGGCCTTACGAGCAGTACTTC. It yields the protein CASTLAGGPYEQYF.

DNA for the CDR3: TGTGCCAGCAGTTTATGGGCGATGGACACCGGCTACACCTTC. This encodes CASSLWAMDTGYTF. This rearrangement joins TRBV28 to TRBJ1-2, with D possibly being TRBD1 (5 bases). V lost 0 bases, J lost 8 bases, and 13 bases lay in between. Germline V lookup: CDR1 MDHEN, CDR2 SYDVKM. The CDR3 runs 14 residues.

The J gene is TRBJ1-2, the V gene TRBV19; D perhaps matches TRBD1 (6 bases). This CDR3 spans 17 amino acids. V lost 2 bases to trimming and J lost 1 base, with 17 bases between them. Looked up from germline, CDR1 is LNHDA and CDR2 is SQIVND (reference sequence). CDR3 bases: TGTGCCAGTAGTATACCGACAGGCACCTTAAGTAACTATGGCTACACCTTC. Residues: CASSIPTGTLSNYGYTF.

This sequence joins TRBV30 and TRBJ2-2; TRBD2 matches at 11 bases. The V gene's germline CDR1 is GTSNPN and CDR2 SVGIG (reference sequence). CDR3 length: 15 amino acids. V was clipped by 0 bases and J by 5 bases; unmatched bases: 2. The CDR3 sequence: CAWSVLAGATGELFF. CDR3 sequence (DNA): TGTGCCTGGAGTGTACTAGCGGGAGCTACCGGGGAGCTGTTTTTT.

The chain couples TRBV2 to TRBJ2-1, with D possibly matching TRBD1 (5 bases). This CDR3 spans 12 amino acids. Per the germline V gene, CDR1 is SNHLY and CDR2 is FYNNEI. Trimming cost V 8 bases and J 4 bases, with 9 bases left between them. The CDR3 region has the DNA TGTGCCAGCCTGCGACAGTACAATGAGCAGTTCTTC. Protein: CASLRQYNEQFF.

The chain carries TRBV4-3 and TRBJ2-3; 9 positions agree with TRBD2. This CDR3 spans 15 amino acids. V lost 4 bases, J lost 5 bases, and 7 bases stayed unmatched. Germline CDR1 is LGHNA and CDR2 is YSLEER. The CDR3, as DNA: TGCGCCAGCAGCCGCGGTGCGGGAGGGGTAGATACGCAGTATTTT. It yields the protein CASSRGAGGVDTQYF.

This clone occurred once. The chain uses TRBV28 and TRBJ1-3; no clear D. Germline assignment: CDR1 MDHEN and CDR2 SYDVKM. Trimming removed 8 bases from V and 0 bases from J, with 8 bases in between. This CDR3 spans 13 amino acids. CDR3 nucleotide sequence: TGTGCCAGCCCCGCTAGCTCTGGAAACACCATATATTTT. This encodes CASPASSGNTIYF.

This chain joins TRBV5-3 and TRBJ2-2; D unclear. TRBV5-3 has ORF status, its function being uncertain. The CDR3 is made up of 13 amino acids. The V and J ends lost 1 base and 4 bases respectively, with 5 bases between them. The CDR3 sequence: CARSLRSTGELFF. The CDR3 coding sequence is TGTGCCAGAAGCTTGCGCAGCACCGGGGAGCTGTTTTTT.

CDR3 in amino acids: CASRYRDSPYEQYF. The DNA for the CDR3 is TGTGCCAGCAGGTATCGGGACTCTCCCTACGAGCAGTACTTC. The gene calls are TRBV2 and TRBJ2-7, with a tentative D call TRBD2 (6 bases). With 6 bases removed from V and 2 bases from J, the gap between germline ends came to 14 bases. The CDR3 has 14 amino acids. Germline assignment: CDR1 SNHLY and CDR2 FYNNEI.

This clone was recorded once. The V gene is TRBV21-1, the J gene TRBJ1-5; the table's D call, TRBD1, was not checked against the DNA. TRBV21-1 is an annotated pseudogene. There are 15 residues in the CDR3. CDR3 bases: TGTGCCAGCAGCAGAGGACAGGAAAGCTATCAGCCCCAGCATTTT. Protein: CASSRGQESYQPQHF.

The rearrangement links TRBV27 to TRBJ1-2; TRBD1 is a possible D gene (5 bases). V was clipped by 0 bases and J by 7 bases, with 9 bases between them. Looked up from germline, CDR1 is MNHEY and CDR2 is SMNVEV (reference sequence). This CDR3 region has 13 residues. CDR3 sequence: CASSLSGGSGYTF. CDR3 sequence (DNA): TGTGCCAGCAGTTTATCCGGGGGTAGTGGCTACACCTTC.